What follows are 29 T cell receptor beta chains derived from one specimen sequenced in a study of regulatory T cells in long-lasting Graves disease (dated by TCRdb to the early 2020s). The sample's time point label is to be understood as: newly diagnosed GD, antithyroid drugs for less than 3 months. For both TCR sequencing and RNA sequencing, RNA was extracted from PBMCs using TRIzol. The library was prepared using multiplex PCR. The instrument given in TCRdb is Illumina HiSeq 4000. To build TCR beta libraries, CDR3 regions were amplified by Arm-PCR using iRepertoire HTBI primers. Starting from the raw public reads, TCRdb applied fastp trimming at Q25, assembled clones with MiXCR and retained in-frame beta chains. Rows are combined by CDR3 protein, so each entry shows the most common genes and DNA. This sample has about 460,000 distinct CDR3 sequences in its table, and around 15% of those were observed once. The top ten hold about 15% of the sample.

The same sample was also used in a study of T cells in Graves' hyperthyroidism and ophthalmopathy.

The source material was peripheral blood mononuclear cells (PBMCs), sampled at new diagnosis, from a patient treated with antithyroid drugs. The receptors were sampled from a woman between 50 and 59 years old with Graves disease. Donor details come from another sample of the same person, matched by shared clones.

This clonotype was seen at least ten times. The rearrangement uses TRBV12-3 or TRBV12-4 and TRBJ1-4, with D possibly matching TRBD1 (6 bases). V lost 6 bases and J lost 6, with 20 bases in between. The CDR3 totals 16 residues. CDR3 coding DNA: TGTGCCAGCAGACCCCTCGAACAGGGTAGTGATGAAAAACTGTTTTTT. Translating it yields CASRPLEQGSDEKLFF.

This clonotype was seen at least ten times. This rearrangement joins TRBV20-1 to TRBJ2-3, with 11 bases fitting TRBD2. Unmatched junction bases numbered 2, after V lost 2 bases and J lost 4 bases. CDR1 and CDR2 from the germline V gene are DFQATT and SNEGSKA (reference sequence). The CDR3 is 14 amino acids. CDR3 amino acids: CSARLAGGADTQYF. The DNA of the CDR3 is TGCAGTGCTAGACTAGCGGGAGGCGCAGATACGCAGTATTTT.

This CDR3 reads CASSHRRSLAGEGGDTQYF. The DNA for the CDR3 is TGCGCCAGCAGCCACCGAAGAAGCCTAGCGGGGGAAGGTGGGGATACGCAGTATTTT. The rearrangement joins TRBV4-1 to TRBJ2-3; TRBD2 matches at 10 bases. V gave up 3 bases and J gave up 6 bases; unmatched junction bases: 18. The germline CDR1 and CDR2 sequences are MGHRA and YSYEKL. There are 19 residues in the CDR3.

Many counts were recorded for this clonotype. The chain is built from TRBV30 and TRBJ2-3, with D possibly matching TRBD2 (6 bases). The CDR3 sequence is 11 residues long. Germline lookup yields CDR1 GTSNPN and CDR2 SVGIG (reference sequence). V dropped 8 bases and J dropped 2 bases, with 8 bases sitting between them. The DNA for the CDR3 is TGTGCCCGGGGGAACACAGATACGCAGTATTTT. Residues: CARGNTDTQYF.

V is TRBV2 and J is TRBJ2-7; TRBD1 matches at 7 bases. Looked up from germline, CDR1 is SNHLY and CDR2 is FYNNEI. J was trimmed by 2 bases and V by 8 bases; bases with no gene match: 6. The CDR3 consists of 13 residues. The CDR3 spells CASDGTATYEQYF. The CDR3 DNA reads TGTGCCAGCGACGGGACAGCCACCTACGAGCAGTACTTC.

This chain joins TRBV27 and TRBJ2-6; maybe TRBD2 (5 bases). The V and J ends lost 4 bases and 0 bases respectively, with 16 bases between them. The CDR3 runs 18 residues. Germline V gene data show CDR1 as MNHEY and CDR2 as SMNVEV (reference sequence). The CDR3 region has the DNA TGTGCCAGCAGTTCTGTCTGGGGAGAATACTCTGGGGCCAACGTCCTGACTTTC. Its protein is CASSSVWGEYSGANVLTF.

This clonotype was seen only a few times. V usage is TRBV7-8 and J usage is TRBJ2-7; 9 bases line up with TRBD2. This CDR3 spans 15 amino acids. V was clipped by 9 bases and J by 5 bases; unmatched bases: 14. Germline V gene lookup returns CDR1 SGHVS and CDR2 FQNEAQ. CDR3 bases: TGTGCCAGAAAAAAATTTAGCGGGAGAAGTAACGAGCAGTACTTC. Amino acid sequence: CARKKFSGRSNEQYF.

Many counts were recorded for this clonotype. The chain links TRBV28 to TRBJ2-6; TRBD1 is a possible D gene (6 bases). Trimming removed 4 bases at V and 0 bases at J, with 16 bases between. There are 18 residues in the CDR3. Germline V gene data show CDR1 as MDHEN and CDR2 as SYDVKM. The CDR3 DNA reads as TGTGCCAGCAGTTCGCGGGCAGGGGCCAGCTCTGGGGCCAACGTCCTGACTTTC. Protein: CASSSRAGASSGANVLTF. The full variable domain, with the rest looked up from reference TRBV28 and TRBJ2-6, is DVKVTQSSRYLVKRTGEKVFLECVQDMDHENMFWYRQDPGLGLRLIYFSYDVKMKEKGDIPEGYSVSREKKERFSLILESASTNQTSMYLCASSSRAGASSGANVLTFGAGSRLTVL.

Concerning this clonotype: A much larger clonotype is one base distant, so this may be a read error. The V call is TRBV11-3, the J call TRBJ2-3; maybe TRBD2 (5 bases). Germline V gene sequence: CDR1 SGHNT, CDR2 YENEEA. This CDR3 comprises 13 residues. DNA for the CDR3: TGTGCCGGCAGCGGCAGGAGTGAAGATACGCAGTATTTT. Its protein is CAGSGRSEDTQYF. Based on the CDR3 plus reference TRBV11-3 and TRBJ2-3, the full variable domain is EAGVVQSPRYKIIEKKQPVAFWCNPISGHNTLYWYLQNLGQGPELLIRYENEEAVDDSQLPKDRFSAERLKGVDSTLKIQPAELGDSAVYLCAGSGRSEDTQYFGPGTRLTVL.

At least ten counts were recorded for this clonotype. The genes are TRBV3-1 and TRBJ2-5; D unresolved. The V end lost 4 bases, the J end lost 5 bases, and 14 bases lay between the germline ends. The germline V gene encodes CDR1 LGHDT and CDR2 YNNKEL (reference sequence). This CDR3 has 14 amino acids. CDR3 in amino acids: CASSPSGGTETQYF. The CDR3 coding sequence is TGTGCCAGCAGCCCTTCGGGCGGTACTGAGACCCAGTACTTC.

This clonotype was detected many times. The chain carries TRBV19 and TRBJ1-1, with 7 bases matching TRBD1. V shed 6 bases and J 4 bases; nucleotides not matched to a gene: 8. The CDR3 covers 14 residues. CDR1 is LNHDA and CDR2 is SQIVND in the germline V gene (reference sequence). The CDR3 here is CASSFGQEGTEAFF. The DNA of the CDR3 is TGTGCCAGTAGCTTTGGACAGGAGGGCACTGAAGCTTTCTTT.

This clonotype appeared many times. The chain links TRBV27 to TRBJ1-5; a weak D match, TRBD1 (5 bases). The CDR3 length is 12 residues. V shed 11 bases and J shed 6 bases, with 14 bases lying between them. CDR1 MNHEY and CDR2 SMNVEV come from the germline V gene (reference sequence). In DNA form, the CDR3 reads TGTGCCGCGGGGGTTCCACCTCAGCCCCAGCATTTT. Encoded protein: CAAGVPPQPQHF.

At least ten counts were recorded for this clonotype. This chain joins TRBV14 and TRBJ2-4; 7 positions agree with TRBD2. CDR1 SGHDN and CDR2 FVKESK come from the germline V gene. The CDR3 spans 16 residues. The V gene end was trimmed by 0 bases and the J gene end by 9 bases; junction bases not matched to a gene: 11. DNA of the CDR3: TGTGCCAGCAGCCAAGAGAGCGGGAATTTGGGGGGCATTCAGTACTTC. Its translation is CASSQESGNLGGIQYF.

This chain links TRBV10-3 with TRBJ2-7; no clear D. V shed 6 bases and J shed 0 bases, with 9 bases lying between them. The CDR3 spans 13 residues. Germline assignment: CDR1 ENHRY and CDR2 SYGVKD. Written as DNA, the CDR3 is TGTGCCATCAGGACCGGGTCCTCCTACGAGCAGTACTTC. It translates to CAIRTGSSYEQYF.

This sequence joins TRBV12-3 or TRBV12-4 and TRBJ2-5, with D possibly matching TRBD1 (6 bases). The CDR3 runs 14 residues. Trimming stripped 3 bases from V and 2 bases from J, with 10 bases between. The CDR3 protein is CASSFADRQETQYF. The CDR3 DNA follows: TGTGCCAGCAGTTTCGCCGACAGGCAAGAGACCCAGTACTTC.

This chain links TRBV12-3 or TRBV12-4 with TRBJ2-2; TRBD1 is a possible D gene (7 bases). Trimming shortened V by 3 bases and J by 1 base, and 9 bases separated the two germline ends. The CDR3 covers 15 residues. The CDR3 spells CASSLRDRNTGELFF. The CDR3 coding sequence is TGTGCCAGCAGTTTGCGGGACAGGAACACCGGGGAGCTGTTTTTT.

For the CDR3, the DNA is TGCGCCAGCAGCAACGGATATGACGGGTTGAACACTGAAGCTTTCTTT. This gives the protein CASSNGYDGLNTEAFF. V is TRBV5-1 and J is TRBJ1-1; no firm D call. The CDR3 spans 16 residues. Germline values: CDR1 SGHRS, CDR2 YFSETQ. V lost 4 bases and J lost 0, with 16 bases in between.

This chain joins TRBV28 and TRBJ2-7; D not certain. V gave up 5 bases and J gave up 4 bases, with 18 bases separating them. From germline, CDR1 is MDHEN and CDR2 SYDVKM. The CDR3 loop spans 15 amino acids. The CDR3 DNA sequence: TGTGCCAGCAGTCCTCCCTCGAGGTTAGGGTACGAGCAGTACTTC. Its translation: CASSPPSRLGYEQYF.

In its sample, this clonotype was seen many times. The chain employs TRBV9 and TRBJ2-2; D might be TRBD2 (6 bases). The germline V gene has CDR1 SGDLS and CDR2 YYNGEE. CDR3 length: 16 residues. The V end lost 0 bases, the J end lost 5 bases, and 14 bases lay between the germline ends. The CDR3 sequence is CASSVAPLGGTGELFF. The CDR3 DNA is TGTGCCAGCAGCGTAGCCCCCCTCGGAGGGACCGGGGAGCTGTTTTTT. The whole variable domain, remainder taken from reference TRBV9 and TRBJ2-2, is DSGVTQTPKHLITATGQRVTLRCSPRSGDLSVYWYQQSLDQGLQFLIQYYNGEERAKGNILERFSAQQFPDLHSELNLSSLELGDSALYFCASSVAPLGGTGELFFGEGSRLTVL.

This clonotype was counted between two and nine times. The CDR3 DNA reads TGTGCCAGCAGCGTAGAAGCGAACACCGGGGAGCTGTTTTTT. Translation: CASSVEANTGELFF. This chain links TRBV9 with TRBJ2-2; D gene ambiguous. CDR3 length: 14 amino acids. The germline V and J ends were trimmed by 0 bases and 0 bases, with 3 bases remaining between them. Germline CDR1 SGDLS, CDR2 YYNGEE. Variable domain in full (rest from reference TRBV9 and TRBJ2-2): DSGVTQTPKHLITATGQRVTLRCSPRSGDLSVYWYQQSLDQGLQFLIQYYNGEERAKGNILERFSAQQFPDLHSELNLSSLELGDSALYFCASSVEANTGELFFGEGSRLTVL.

This clonotype was detected many times. V and J are TRBV3-1 and TRBJ2-2; 11 positions match TRBD2. CDR1 and CDR2 from the germline V gene are LGHDT and YNNKEL (reference sequence). The CDR3 covers 16 residues. V gave up 4 bases and J gave up 4 bases; unmatched junction bases: 5. The DNA for the CDR3 is TGTGCCAGCAGCCCGCCGGGACTAGCGGCCACCGGGGAGCTGTTTTTT. Translating gives CASSPPGLAATGELFF.

On this clonotype itself: This clone may be a read error of a much larger clone one base away. The V gene is TRBV12-3 or TRBV12-4, the J gene TRBJ1-2; D is unresolved. The CDR3 runs 12 residues. V gave up 1 base and J gave up 7 bases, with 7 bases separating them. The CDR3 DNA sequence: TGTGCCAGCAGTTTAGTTGGGGTTGGCTACACCTTC. Its protein product is CASSLVGVGYTF.

This sequence joins TRBV28 and TRBJ1-5; the D is unclear. The germline gives CDR1 MDHEN, CDR2 SYDVKM. This CDR3 has 12 amino acids. The V gene lost 7 bases and the J gene lost 3 bases, with 7 bases spanning the gap. CDR3 sequence (DNA): TGTGCCAGCATGGACCTCAATCAGCCCCAGCATTTT. Its protein is CASMDLNQPQHF.

This clonotype was counted at least ten times. Here the CDR3 reads CASKGQRLAGGRYNEQFF. CDR3 sequence (DNA): TGCGCCAGCAAAGGCCAAAGACTAGCGGGAGGCCGATACAATGAGCAGTTCTTC. The chain recombines TRBV5-1 with TRBJ2-1; the match to TRBD2 covers 13 bases. CDR1 and CDR2 (germline): SGHRS, YFSETQ. V lost 6 bases to trimming and J lost 4 bases; unmatched junction nucleotides: 13. This CDR3 is built from 18 residues.

On this clonotype: Being one base from a much bigger clone, this may be a read error. V and J are TRBV11-2 and TRBJ1-1, with D possibly TRBD1 on 5 matching bases. Germline V gives CDR1 SGHAT, CDR2 FQNNGV. The CDR3 is 13 residues long. CDR3 in amino acids: CASSAGPNAEAFF. For the CDR3, the DNA is TGTGCCAGCAGCGCGGGGCCGAACGCTGAAGCTTTCTTT.

This clonotype was recorded a few times. J is TRBJ2-1 and V is TRBV28, with TRBD2 matching over 8 bases. The trim removed 8 bases at V and 8 bases at J, leaving 11 bases unmatched. The CDR3 length is 14 residues. Germline-derived CDR1 and CDR2 are MDHEN and SYDVKM. The CDR3 loop is CASPPGLEMYEQFF. Here the CDR3 DNA reads TGTGCCAGCCCCCCGGGACTAGAGATGTATGAGCAGTTCTTC.

This clonotype was detected many times. V usage is TRBV6-1 and J usage is TRBJ2-5, with TRBD2 matching over 9 bases. The CDR3 contains 15 residues. CDR1 MNHNS and CDR2 SASEGT come from the germline V gene. The J segment lost 9 bases and the V segment lost 3 bases, leaving 11 bases of the junction unmatched. The CDR3 sequence is CASSDPAGGPGAQYF. In DNA, the CDR3 is TGTGCCAGCAGTGACCCCGCGGGAGGGCCAGGGGCCCAGTACTTC.

In its sample, this clonotype was seen many times. The V gene is TRBV27, the J gene TRBJ1-4, with D possibly TRBD1 on 6 matching bases. Germline CDR1 and CDR2: MNHEY and SMNVEV (reference sequence). CDR3 length equals 15 residues. V was clipped by 4 bases and J by 3 bases, with 12 bases between them. The CDR3 DNA is TGTGCCAGCAGTTCACAGACAGGAGCTAATGAAAAACTGTTTTTT. Translated: CASSSQTGANEKLFF.

Points on this clonotype: With a much larger clone just one base away, this may be a read error. This chain links TRBV3-1 with TRBJ1-1; no firm D call. V was clipped by 4 bases and J by 4 bases, with 16 bases between them. Germline V gives CDR1 LGHDT, CDR2 YNNKEL (reference sequence). The CDR3 spans 15 residues. CDR3 amino acids: CASSPDLISSTEAFF. For the CDR3, the DNA is TGTGCCAGCAGCCCAGACCTTATTTCGAGCACTGAAGCTTTCTTT.